This T cell receptor (beta chain) was captured by sequencing in a study of T cell repertoires in cytomegalovirus infection (dated by TCRdb to about 2019). With regard to the full study: Peptide stimulations targeted recently identified HLA-C-restricted CMV epitopes, whose presentation resists viral immunomodulation, together with well-studied HLA-B-restricted epitopes. The HLA type of each donor mattered for the analysis, because public TCR beta signatures pointed to carriage of CMV infection along with the matching HLA type. Findings and caveats that apply to the study as a whole: The ex vivo response was dominated by HLA-C-restricted CMV-specific TCR beta clonotypes, which also provided the single most frequent clonotype in two of eight donors. In both this cohort and an independent roughly 350-donor cohort, the cumulative frequency of public TCR beta family members distinguished carriers of CMV infection plus the relevant HLA type.

This clonotype appeared a single time. Its antigen is still unknown. No base-level quality is on record; no much larger clone is a single base apart. A read on its own is weak evidence. Interpreted using the paper, the treatment or condition label stands for: in vitro stimulation with specific CMV peptide epitopes to enrich CMV-specific T cells. Data came from an Illumina HiSeq 1500. The public reads were reanalyzed by TCRdb: fastp trimming at Q25, MiXCR alignment, in-frame beta chains only. Every CDR3 protein is listed once, alongside the most common genes and DNA of its rows. In this sample the table shows under 850,000 distinct CDR3 sequences, roughly 36% of which occur a single time. The ten largest clones represent 18% of the sample. The sequence derives from a human donor in good health (CMV status not recorded). Some clones in this sample may be carry-over from other donors' samples. Source: cultured PBMCs, taken from culture after CMV antigen stimulation.

The sequenced DNA is TGTGCCAGCAGACGTGGACCCCTCGAGCAGTACTTC. Its amino acids are CASRRGPLEQYF. Here the chain combines TRBV12-3 or TRBV12-4 and TRBJ2-7, with no reliable assignment of the D segment. Including cysteine and phenylalanine, the CDR3 has 12 amino acids. Here the CDR3 DNA is all that survives: 36 bases in frame from base 1. V is cut by 6 bases and J by 6 bases, and the space between the germline ends is 12 bases.